Below are 28 T cell receptor beta chains sequenced from a single sample in a study of Graves' ophthalmopathy and Graves' hyperthyroidism. Investigators amplified TCR beta CDR3 regions from RNA transcripts. HTBI-primed first-round RT-PCR preceded second-round multiplex PCR. TCRdb used MiXCR to reprocess the multiplex PCR reads, holding one entry per CDR3 protein. Here the sample spans roughly 600,000 distinct CDR3 sequences, 35% to 45% being singletons. The sequenced material came from peripheral blood or thyroid tissue (not recorded which). These receptors were taken from an adult man with Graves' hyperthyroidism.

This clonotype appeared many times. The V and J genes are TRBV20-1 and TRBJ2-2; 11 positions match TRBD1. J lost 3 bases, V lost 4 bases, and 4 bases had no gene match. The germline gives CDR1 DFQATT, CDR2 SNEGSKA (reference sequence). The CDR3 runs to 15 residues. In DNA form, the CDR3 reads TGCAGTGCTACCCGGACAGGGGGCGACACCGGGGAGCTGTTTTTT. This sequence encodes CSATRTGGDTGELFF.

V and J are TRBV29-1 and TRBJ2-7; D might be TRBD2 (6 bases). The CDR3 runs to 11 residues. The germline CDR1 and CDR2 sequences are SQVTM and ANQGSEA. V was trimmed by 8 bases and J by 4 bases, leaving 12 bases between them. DNA of the CDR3: TGCAGCTGGGACTCGGAATACGAGCAGTACTTC. It translates to CSWDSEYEQYF.

At least ten counts were recorded for this clonotype. The rearrangement joins TRBV10-2 to TRBJ2-7; D is unclear. V was shortened by 4 bases and J by 2 bases, with 12 bases between the two germline ends. CDR1 and CDR2 (germline): WSHSY, SAAADI. CDR3 length: 14 residues. The CDR3 sequence: CASSAGGPPYEQYF. CDR3 DNA: TGCGCCAGCAGTGCAGGTGGCCCACCCTACGAGCAGTACTTC.

This clonotype appeared many times. The genes are TRBV2 and TRBJ1-5; 8 bases fit TRBD1. J gave up 4 bases and V 6 bases, and 8 bases lay outside the gene matches. Per germline, CDR1 SNHLY and CDR2 FYNNEI. The CDR3 is 15 residues long. The CDR3 nucleotides read TGTGCCAGCAGGGCCGGGACAGGAATGAATCAGCCCCAGCATTTT. It translates to CASRAGTGMNQPQHF.

The V and J genes are TRBV7-9 and TRBJ2-7; D is possibly TRBD1 or TRBD2 (5 bases each). V shed 5 bases and J shed 6 bases, with 20 bases lying between them. The CDR3 contains 15 residues. CDR1 and CDR2 (germline): SEHNR, FQNEAQ (reference sequence). CDR3 in DNA: TGTGCCAGCAGCCCTTACGGGACCGAGACGGGCGAGCAGTACTTC. Translated, it gives CASSPYGTETGEQYF.

This clonotype has just one count. Without the conserved terminal phenylalanine or tryptophan, this CDR3 likely stems from a read error. The limits of the CDR3 on the DNA are not certain, so only TCRdb's listed CDR3 is given. The gene calls are TRBV20-1 and TRBJ1-1; TRBD1, the table's D call, lacks a check against the DNA. The CDR3 sequence runs 8 residues, both termini included. Germline V lookup: CDR1 DFQATT, CDR2 SNEGSKA (reference sequence). The CDR3 is CSASRLVP.

This clonotype was picked up many times. As DNA, the CDR3 is TGTGCCAGCAGCTTATTGGTTCCCTCCCGAGGATCCGAGCAGTACTTC. Protein product: CASSLLVPSRGSEQYF. This rearrangement joins TRBV7-8 to TRBJ2-7, with D hard to call. CDR1 and CDR2 (germline): SGHVS, FQNEAQ. Trimming stripped 2 bases from V and 6 bases from J, with 20 bases between. CDR3 size: 16 residues.

The V call is TRBV18, the J call TRBJ2-7, with 8 positions matching TRBD1. J was trimmed by 5 bases and V by 2 bases; bases with no gene match: 5. This CDR3 region has 14 residues. Germline CDR1 reads KGHSH; CDR2 reads LQKENI. The CDR3 sequence: CASSPLQGANEQYF. CDR3 bases: TGTGCCAGCTCACCATTGCAGGGGGCGAACGAGCAGTACTTC.

This chain joins TRBV29-1 and TRBJ2-1; 11 nucleotides line up with TRBD1. The J call may be incorrect, as the DNA end agrees better with TRBJ2-7. Germline CDR1 reads SQVTM; CDR2 reads ANQGSEA. The CDR3 covers 12 residues. The chain's CDR3 is CSAGQGGNEQYF. The CDR3, as DNA: TGCAGCGCGGGACAGGGGGGCAATGAGCAGTACTTC.

This clonotype was counted ten times or more. V is TRBV5-6 and J is TRBJ1-5, with D maybe TRBD1 (6 bases). Germline V lookup: CDR1 SGHDT, CDR2 YYEEEE. Trimming removed 2 bases at V and 3 bases at J, with 12 bases between. The CDR3 consists of 15 residues. The CDR3 region has the DNA TGTGCCAGCAGCTTTATGGCAGGGGACAATCAGCCCCAGCATTTT. This gives the protein CASSFMAGDNQPQHF.

In this sample, this clonotype turned up many times. The rearrangement joins TRBV29-1 to TRBJ1-6, with 10 nucleotides matching TRBD1. The trim removed 5 bases at V and 8 bases at J, leaving 12 bases unmatched. The CDR3 is 16 residues long. CDR1 is SQVTM and CDR2 is ANQGSEA in the germline V gene. The CDR3 reads CSVSFRDRGADSPLHF. The CDR3 coding sequence is TGCAGCGTTTCCTTCCGGGACAGGGGTGCGGATTCACCCCTCCACTTT.

This clonotype was picked up a small number of times. The chain combines TRBV28 with TRBJ1-1; TRBD1 might be the D (5 bases). V gave up 3 bases and J gave up 8 bases, with 13 bases separating them. In germline, CDR1 is MDHEN, CDR2 SYDVKM. This CDR3 comprises 13 residues. The CDR3 coding sequence is TGTGCCAGCAGTTTCCGGGGGATCGAAGAAGCTTTCTTT. It codes for CASSFRGIEEAFF.

This clonotype appeared many times. This sequence joins TRBV2 and TRBJ2-2; D may be TRBD1 (5 bases). Germline loops: CDR1 SNHLY, CDR2 FYNNEI. This CDR3 comprises 14 residues. Trimming took off 6 bases at V and 2 bases at J, with 10 bases between the two ends. The DNA for the CDR3 is TGTGCCAGCAGGGCAGGGTTAAACACCGGGGAGCTGTTTTTT. Protein: CASRAGLNTGELFF.

This clonotype was found once. The chain is built from TRBV29-1 and TRBJ2-3; D call uncertain. The V gene's germline CDR1 is SQVTM and CDR2 ANQGSEA. The V gene lost 0 bases and the J gene lost 0 bases, with 10 bases spanning the gap. The CDR3 is 15 residues long. CDR3 residues: CSVEEYTESTDTQYF. CDR3 coding DNA: TGCAGCGTTGAAGAGTACACTGAAAGCACAGATACGCAGTATTTT.

The chain employs TRBV24-1 and TRBJ1-2, with 9 bases aligning to TRBD1. Germline assignment: CDR1 KGHDR and CDR2 SFDVKD. V trimming: 7 bases; J trimming: 8 bases; junction bases outside the gene matches: 7. The CDR3 runs to 13 residues. The CDR3 loop is CATSKQGAVGYTF. CDR3 nucleotide sequence: TGTGCCACCAGCAAACAGGGGGCGGTAGGCTACACCTTC.

V gene TRBV15 combines with J gene TRBJ2-5, with 7 positions matching TRBD2. Germline lookup yields CDR1 LNHNV and CDR2 YYDKDF (reference sequence). The CDR3 has 16 amino acids. V dropped 1 base and J dropped 5; count of bases not matched to a gene: 10. The CDR3 nucleotides read TGTGCCACCAGCAGAGCGTGGGCGGGAGCACGGGAGACCCAGTACTTC. Translated, it gives CATSRAWAGARETQYF.

This chain links TRBV7-9 with TRBJ2-3; TRBD2 aligns across 10 bases. CDR1 and CDR2 from the germline V gene are SEHNR and FQNEAQ (reference sequence). The CDR3 consists of 15 residues. Losses at the gene ends were 3 bases for V and 5 bases for J; bases not matched to a gene: 5. The CDR3 loop is CASSFLAGAVDTQYF. For the CDR3, the DNA is TGTGCCAGCAGCTTTCTAGCGGGAGCGGTAGATACGCAGTATTTT.

The chain employs TRBV7-2 and TRBJ2-2, with TRBD1 matching over 10 bases. The trim removed 4 bases at V and 8 bases at J, leaving 4 bases unmatched. This CDR3 has 14 amino acids. Germline CDR1 SGHTA, CDR2 FQGNSA. The CDR3 region is CASSSWTGGGELFF. The CDR3 DNA sequence: TGTGCCAGCAGCTCGTGGACAGGGGGTGGGGAGCTGTTTTTT. The full variable domain, with the rest looked up from reference TRBV7-2 and TRBJ2-2, is GAGVSQSPSNKVTEKGKDVELRCDPISGHTALYWYRQSLGQGLEFLIYFQGNSAPDKSGLPSDRFSAERTGGSVSTLTIQRTQQEDSAVYLCASSSWTGGGELFFGEGSRLTVL.

This clonotype was counted at least ten times. The rearrangement joins TRBV5-1 to TRBJ2-7; D is tentatively TRBD1 or TRBD2 (5 bases each). Deletions cut 0 bases from V and 3 bases from J, with 10 bases between. The CDR3 spans 14 residues. Germline V gene data show CDR1 as SGHRS and CDR2 as YFSETQ. In nucleotides, the CDR3 is TGCGCCAGCAGCTTGGCGGGACGGATCTACGAGCAGTACTTC. This translates into CASSLAGRIYEQYF. Filled out from reference TRBV5-1 and TRBJ2-7, the complete variable domain reads KAGVTQTPRYLIKTRGQQVTLSCSPISGHRSVSWYQQTPGQGLQFLFEYFSETQRNKGNFPGRFSGRQFSNSRSEMNVSTLELGDSALYLCASSLAGRIYEQYFGPGTRLTVT.

This clonotype was detected ten times or more. This chain links TRBV10-3 with TRBJ1-2; TRBD1 is a possible D gene (5 bases). Germline V gene lookup returns CDR1 ENHRY and CDR2 SYGVKD. The CDR3 loop spans 13 amino acids. V shed 4 bases and J shed 3 bases, with 9 bases lying between them. Written as DNA, the CDR3 is TGTGCCATCAGTGGAGACAGATACTATGGCTACACCTTC. Amino acids: CAISGDRYYGYTF.

V is TRBV6-6 and J is TRBJ2-7; 9 positions match TRBD1. Unmatched junction bases numbered 8, after V lost 5 bases and J lost 6 bases. Germline-derived CDR1 and CDR2 are MNHNY and SVGAGI (reference sequence). The length of the CDR3 is 14 residues. The CDR3: CASSDRDREVEQYF. The DNA for the CDR3 is TGTGCCAGCAGTGATCGGGACAGGGAAGTCGAGCAGTACTTC.

At least ten counts were recorded for this clonotype. The chain combines TRBV5-6 with TRBJ1-1; 7 bases fit TRBD1. In germline, CDR1 is SGHDT, CDR2 YYEEEE. The CDR3 covers 14 residues. The ends lost 2 bases at V and 4 bases at J; junction bases unmatched: 5. CDR3 loop: CASSFDRVGTEAFF. The DNA for the CDR3 is TGTGCCAGCAGCTTCGACAGGGTGGGCACTGAAGCTTTCTTT.

This clonotype has a count of ten or more. The chain has TRBV29-1 and TRBJ1-1; the match to TRBD1 covers 7 bases. The ends lost 5 bases at V and 7 bases at J; junction bases unmatched: 7. Per germline, CDR1 SQVTM and CDR2 ANQGSEA. CDR3 size: 12 residues. The CDR3 region is CSVTAGTVEAFF. CDR3 coding DNA: TGCAGCGTTACGGCCGGGACAGTTGAAGCTTTCTTT.

The J gene is TRBJ1-4, the V gene TRBV29-1, with a possible D match to TRBD1 (6 bases). From germline, CDR1 is SQVTM and CDR2 ANQGSEA. This CDR3 is 13 amino acids long. Trimming removed 4 bases at V and 1 base at J, with 7 bases between. Written as DNA, the CDR3 is TGCAGCGTTGCACAGGGAACTAATGAAAAACTGTTTTTT. Translation: CSVAQGTNEKLFF. Combining the CDR3 with reference TRBV29-1 and TRBJ1-4 gives the whole variable domain SAVISQKPSRDICQRGTSLTIQCQVDSQVTMMFWYRQQPGQSLTLIATANQGSEATYESGFVIDKFPISRPNLTFSTLTVSNMSPEDSSIYLCSVAQGTNEKLFFGSGTQLSVL.

The chain is built from TRBV20-1 and TRBJ2-7, with 10 bases lining up with TRBD1. The V gene end was trimmed by 6 bases and the J gene end by 7 bases; junction bases not matched to a gene: 6. Per germline, CDR1 DFQATT and CDR2 SNEGSKA (reference sequence). This CDR3 region has 12 residues. This chain's CDR3 is CSARGTGDEQYF. The CDR3 bases are TGCAGTGCCCGGGGGACAGGGGATGAGCAGTACTTC.

This clonotype showed up many times. The chain couples TRBV9 to TRBJ2-5; 16 bases are a match to TRBD2. This CDR3 comprises 16 residues. V lost 3 bases and J lost 4; bases outside the gene matches: 3. Germline CDR1 SGDLS, CDR2 YYNGEE. CDR3 protein: CASSAGTSGRAETQYF. CDR3 DNA sequence: TGTGCCAGCAGCGCTGGGACTAGCGGGAGGGCAGAGACCCAGTACTTC.

This clonotype was observed many times. This CDR3 reads CSARGDRGNQPQHF. The CDR3 region has the DNA TGCAGTGCTAGAGGGGACAGGGGCAATCAGCCCCAGCATTTT. V is TRBV20-1 and J is TRBJ1-5, with 9 bases lining up with TRBD1. The germline gives CDR1 DFQATT, CDR2 SNEGSKA (reference sequence). J gave up 2 bases and V 1 base, and 0 bases lay outside the gene matches. CDR3 length: 14 amino acids.

The chain links TRBV29-1 to TRBJ1-2, with a weak D call TRBD1 (6 bases). CDR3 length equals 11 residues. Germline CDR1 is SQVTM and CDR2 is ANQGSEA. V shed 3 bases and J shed 11 bases, with 13 bases lying between them. DNA for the CDR3: TGCAGCGTTGACGCGGGAGGGGGGTACACCTTC. Translating gives CSVDAGGGYTF.